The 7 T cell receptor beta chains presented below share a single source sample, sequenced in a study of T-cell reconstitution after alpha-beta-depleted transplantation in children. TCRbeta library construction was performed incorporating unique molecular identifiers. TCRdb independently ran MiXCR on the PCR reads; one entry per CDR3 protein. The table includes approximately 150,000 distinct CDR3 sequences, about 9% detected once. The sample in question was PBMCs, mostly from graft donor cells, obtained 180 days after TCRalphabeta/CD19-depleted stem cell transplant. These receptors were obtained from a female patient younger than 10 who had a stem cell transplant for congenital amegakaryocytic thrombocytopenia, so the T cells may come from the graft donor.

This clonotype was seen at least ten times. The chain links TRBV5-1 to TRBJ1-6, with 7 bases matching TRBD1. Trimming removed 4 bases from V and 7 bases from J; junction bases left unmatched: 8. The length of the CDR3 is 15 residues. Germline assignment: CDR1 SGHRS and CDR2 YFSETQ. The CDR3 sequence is CASSPSTGENSPLHF. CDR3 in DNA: TGCGCCAGCAGCCCGAGTACAGGGGAGAATTCACCCCTCCACTTT.

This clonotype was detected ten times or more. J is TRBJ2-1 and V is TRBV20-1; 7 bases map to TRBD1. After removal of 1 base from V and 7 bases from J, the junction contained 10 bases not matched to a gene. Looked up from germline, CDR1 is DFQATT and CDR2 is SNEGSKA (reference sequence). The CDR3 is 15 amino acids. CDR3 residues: CSARAGGVGWNEQFF. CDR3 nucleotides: TGCAGTGCTAGAGCAGGGGGAGTCGGGTGGAATGAGCAGTTCTTC.

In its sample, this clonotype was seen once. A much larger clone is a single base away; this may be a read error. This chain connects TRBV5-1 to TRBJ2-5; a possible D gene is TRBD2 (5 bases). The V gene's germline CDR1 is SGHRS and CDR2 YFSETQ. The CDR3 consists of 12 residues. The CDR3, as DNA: TGCGCCAGCAGCCCCTCCGGGGAGACCCAGAACTTC. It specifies CASSPSGETQNF.

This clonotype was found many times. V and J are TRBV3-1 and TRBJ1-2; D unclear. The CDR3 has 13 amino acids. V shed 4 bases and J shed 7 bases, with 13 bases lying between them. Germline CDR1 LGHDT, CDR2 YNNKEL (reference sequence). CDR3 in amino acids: CASSPGPRLGYTF. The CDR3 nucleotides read TGTGCCAGCAGCCCTGGACCCCGCCTTGGCTACACCTTC.

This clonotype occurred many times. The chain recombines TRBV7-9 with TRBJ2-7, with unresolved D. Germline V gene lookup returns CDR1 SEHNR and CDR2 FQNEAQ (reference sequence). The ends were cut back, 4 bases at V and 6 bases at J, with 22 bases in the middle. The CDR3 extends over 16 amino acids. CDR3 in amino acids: CASSSPGNSGSGEQYF. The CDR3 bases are TGTGCCAGCAGCTCACCCGGAAACTCGGGTAGTGGCGAGCAGTACTTC.

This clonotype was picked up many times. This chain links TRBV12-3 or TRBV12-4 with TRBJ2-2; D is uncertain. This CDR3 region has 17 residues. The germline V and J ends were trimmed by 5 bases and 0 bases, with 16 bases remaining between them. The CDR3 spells CASSRNGAAANTGELFF. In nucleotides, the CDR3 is TGTGCCAGCAGTCGCAATGGAGCAGCTGCGAACACCGGGGAGCTGTTTTTT.

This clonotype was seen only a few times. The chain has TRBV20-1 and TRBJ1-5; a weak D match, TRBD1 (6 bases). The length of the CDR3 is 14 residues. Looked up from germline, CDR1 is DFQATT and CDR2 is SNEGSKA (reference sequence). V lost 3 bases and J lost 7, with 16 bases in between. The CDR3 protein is CSASVGGFWQPQHF. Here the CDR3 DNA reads TGCAGTGCTAGTGTGGGGGGCTTCTGGCAGCCCCAGCATTTT.